This TCR beta chain was observed in a study of vaccination and CD4 T cells after COVID-19. Treatment described: roughly 10-day PBMC culture with coronavirus spike peptide pools or control peptides (ViraFEST assay). Remarks on this clonotype: What it recognizes is unknown.

Sequence data for DNA of cultured CD4+ T cells were generated by the Oncomine TCR Beta short-read assay. TCRdb fed the PCR reads into MiXCR, producing one record per CDR3 protein. The data hold about 20,000 distinct CDR3 sequences, with around four fifths observed a single time. This CDR3 contains 14 residues. Trimming removed 2 bases at V and 5 bases at J, with 12 bases between. From germline, CDR1 is KGHDR and CDR2 SFDVKD. This TCR derives from a human donor who received a COVID-19 vaccine. V usage is TRBV24-1 and J usage is TRBJ2-7, with D perhaps matching TRBD1 (6 bases). This material consisted of CD4+ T cells from blood, cultured in vitro, taken after SARS-CoV-2 vaccination. The CDR3 nucleotides are TGTGCCACCAGTGATTCCAACAGGGTCCACGAGCAGTACTTC. Amino acids: CATSDSNRVHEQYF.